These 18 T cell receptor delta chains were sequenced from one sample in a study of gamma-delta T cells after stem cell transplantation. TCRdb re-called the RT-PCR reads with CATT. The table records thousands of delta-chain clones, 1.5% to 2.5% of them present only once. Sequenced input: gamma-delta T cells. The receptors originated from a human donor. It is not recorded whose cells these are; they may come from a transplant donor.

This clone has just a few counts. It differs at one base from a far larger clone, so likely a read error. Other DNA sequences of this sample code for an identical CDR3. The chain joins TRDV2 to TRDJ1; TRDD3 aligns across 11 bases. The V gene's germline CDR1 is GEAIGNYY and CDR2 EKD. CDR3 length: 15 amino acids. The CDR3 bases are TGCGCCTGTGACAACTGGGGGATAAGCACCGATAAACTCATCTTT. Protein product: CACDNWGISTDKLIF.

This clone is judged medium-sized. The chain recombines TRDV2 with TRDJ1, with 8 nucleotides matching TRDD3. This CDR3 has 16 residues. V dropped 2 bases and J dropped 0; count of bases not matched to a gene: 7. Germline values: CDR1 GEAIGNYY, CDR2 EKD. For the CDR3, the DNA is TGTGCCTGTGACATGCTGGGGGACCCCTACACCGATAAACTCATCTTT. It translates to CACDMLGDPYTDKLIF.

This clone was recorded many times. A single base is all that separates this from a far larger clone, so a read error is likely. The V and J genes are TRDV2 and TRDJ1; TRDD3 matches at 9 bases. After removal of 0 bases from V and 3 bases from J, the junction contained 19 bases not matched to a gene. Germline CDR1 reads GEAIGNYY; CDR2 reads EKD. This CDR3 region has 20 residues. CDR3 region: CACDTVLPTSGDTGPDKLIF. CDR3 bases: TGTGCCTGTGACACCGTCCTTCCCACTTCGGGGGATACAGGACCCGATAAACTCATCTTT.

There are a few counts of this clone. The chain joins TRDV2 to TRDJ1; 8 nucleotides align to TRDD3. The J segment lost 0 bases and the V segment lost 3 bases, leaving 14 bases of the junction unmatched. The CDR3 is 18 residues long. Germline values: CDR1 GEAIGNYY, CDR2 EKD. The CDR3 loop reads CACDSLGGTRRYTDKLIF. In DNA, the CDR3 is TGTGCCTGTGACTCACTGGGGGGGACGAGGCGGTACACCGATAAACTCATCTTT.

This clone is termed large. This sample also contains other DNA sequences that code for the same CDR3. CDR3 sequence: CACDRLGGYGYTDKLIF. The CDR3 DNA reads as TGTGCCTGTGACCGACTCGGGGGATACGGATACACCGATAAACTCATCTTT. The rearrangement links TRDV2 to TRDJ1; 10 bases match TRDD3. There are 17 residues in the CDR3. The ends lost 3 bases at V and 0 bases at J; junction bases unmatched: 9. Germline lookup yields CDR1 GEAIGNYY and CDR2 EKD.

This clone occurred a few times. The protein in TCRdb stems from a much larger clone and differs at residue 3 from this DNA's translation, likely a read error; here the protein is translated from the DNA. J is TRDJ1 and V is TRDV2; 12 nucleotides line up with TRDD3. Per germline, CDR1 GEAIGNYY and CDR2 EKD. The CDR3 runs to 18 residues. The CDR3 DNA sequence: TGTGCCCGTGACACCTTCCCTACTGGGGGATACAGAGTCGATAAACTCATCTTT. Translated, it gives CARDTFPTGGYRVDKLIF.

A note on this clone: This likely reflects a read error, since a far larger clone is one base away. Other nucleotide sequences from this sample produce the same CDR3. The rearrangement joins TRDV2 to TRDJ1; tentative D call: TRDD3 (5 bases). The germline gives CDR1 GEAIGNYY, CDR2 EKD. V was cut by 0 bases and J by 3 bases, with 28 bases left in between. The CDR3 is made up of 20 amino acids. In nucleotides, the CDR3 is TGTGCCTGTGACACCGTTCTCGCTACGCAGGGTACCGGGATCGCCGATAAACTCATCTTT. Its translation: CACDTVLATQGTGIADKLIF.

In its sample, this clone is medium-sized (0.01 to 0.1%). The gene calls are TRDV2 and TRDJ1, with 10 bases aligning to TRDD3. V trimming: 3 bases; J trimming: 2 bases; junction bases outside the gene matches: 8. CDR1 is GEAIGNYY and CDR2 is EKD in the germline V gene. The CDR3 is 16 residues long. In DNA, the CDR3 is TGTGCCTGTGACGGACTGGGGGATCATTTGACCGATAAACTCATCTTT. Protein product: CACDGLGDHLTDKLIF.

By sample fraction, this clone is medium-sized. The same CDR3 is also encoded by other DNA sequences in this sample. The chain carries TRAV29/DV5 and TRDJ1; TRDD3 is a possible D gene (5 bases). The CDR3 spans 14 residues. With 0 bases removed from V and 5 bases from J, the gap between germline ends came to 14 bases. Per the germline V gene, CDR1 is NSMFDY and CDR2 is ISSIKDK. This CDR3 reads CAASARGAGDKLIF. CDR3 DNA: TGTGCAGCAAGCGCGAGGGGAGCTGGAGATAAACTCATCTTT.

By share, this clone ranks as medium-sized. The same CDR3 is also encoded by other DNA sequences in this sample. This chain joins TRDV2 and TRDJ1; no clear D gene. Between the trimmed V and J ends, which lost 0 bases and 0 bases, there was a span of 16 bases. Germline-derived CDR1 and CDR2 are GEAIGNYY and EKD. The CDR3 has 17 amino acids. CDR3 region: CACDTVSHPSYTDKLIF. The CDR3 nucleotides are TGTGCCTGTGACACCGTATCCCATCCCTCGTACACCGATAAACTCATCTTT.

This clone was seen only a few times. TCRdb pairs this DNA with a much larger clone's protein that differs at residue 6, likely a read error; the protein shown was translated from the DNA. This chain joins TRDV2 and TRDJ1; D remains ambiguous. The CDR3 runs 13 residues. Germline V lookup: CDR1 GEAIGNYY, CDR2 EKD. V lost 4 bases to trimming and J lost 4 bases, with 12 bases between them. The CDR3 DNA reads TGTGCCTGTGAACCGGTACATGGCGATAAACTCATCTTT. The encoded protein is CACEPVHGDKLIF.

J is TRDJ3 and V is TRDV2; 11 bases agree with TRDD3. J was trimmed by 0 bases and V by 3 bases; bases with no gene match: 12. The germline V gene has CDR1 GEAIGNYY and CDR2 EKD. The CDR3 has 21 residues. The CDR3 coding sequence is TGTGCCTGTGACTTTATCACCCCTGGGGGATACTCCTCCTGGGACACCCGACAGATGTTTTTC. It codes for CACDFITPGGYSSWDTRQMFF.

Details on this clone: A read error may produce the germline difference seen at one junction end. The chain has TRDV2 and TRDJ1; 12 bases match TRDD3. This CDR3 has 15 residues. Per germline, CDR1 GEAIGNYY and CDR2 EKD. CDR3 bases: TGCTCGGCTCTACTGGGGGATACAGGACCCGATAAACTCATCTTT. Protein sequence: CSALLGDTGPDKLIF.

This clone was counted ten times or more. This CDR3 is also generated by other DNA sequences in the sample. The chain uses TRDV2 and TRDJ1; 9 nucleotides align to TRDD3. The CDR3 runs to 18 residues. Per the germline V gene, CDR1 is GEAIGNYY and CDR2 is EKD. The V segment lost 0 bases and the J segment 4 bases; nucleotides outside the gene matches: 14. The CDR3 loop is CACDTAGGGIPVGDKLIF. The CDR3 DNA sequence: TGTGCCTGTGACACCGCCGGGGGGGGGATACCCGTCGGCGATAAACTCATCTTT.

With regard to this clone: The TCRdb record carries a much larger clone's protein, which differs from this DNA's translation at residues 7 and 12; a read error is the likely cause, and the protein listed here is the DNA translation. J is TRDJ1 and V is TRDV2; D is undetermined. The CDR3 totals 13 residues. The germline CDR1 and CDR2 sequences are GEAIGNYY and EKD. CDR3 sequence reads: CACDKWSTDKLTF. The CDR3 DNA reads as TGTGCCTGTGACAAGTGGAGCACCGATAAACTCACCTTT.

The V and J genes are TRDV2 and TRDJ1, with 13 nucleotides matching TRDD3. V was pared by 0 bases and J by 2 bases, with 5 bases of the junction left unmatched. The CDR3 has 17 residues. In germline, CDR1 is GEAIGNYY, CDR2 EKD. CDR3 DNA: TGTGCCTGTGACACCGTACTGGGGGATACGCGTACCGATAAACTCATCTTT. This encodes CACDTVLGDTRTDKLIF.

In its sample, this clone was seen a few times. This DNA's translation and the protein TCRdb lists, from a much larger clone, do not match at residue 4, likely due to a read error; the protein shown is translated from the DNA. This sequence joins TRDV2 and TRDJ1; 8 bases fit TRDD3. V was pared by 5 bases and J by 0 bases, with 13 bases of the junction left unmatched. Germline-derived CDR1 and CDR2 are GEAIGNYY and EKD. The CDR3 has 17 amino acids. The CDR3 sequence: CACGIVTGGQYTDKLIF. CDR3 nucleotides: TGTGCCTGTGGCATCGTTACTGGGGGTCAGTACACCGATAAACTCATCTTT.

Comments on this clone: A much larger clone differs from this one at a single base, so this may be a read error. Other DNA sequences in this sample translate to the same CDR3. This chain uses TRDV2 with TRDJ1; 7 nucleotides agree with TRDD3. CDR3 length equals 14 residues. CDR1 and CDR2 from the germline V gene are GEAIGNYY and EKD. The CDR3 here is CACFPLLGSDKLIF. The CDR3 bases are TGTGCCTGTTTTCCGTTACTGGGGTCCGATAAACTCATCTTC.